A single sample gave rise to the 6 T cell receptor beta chains below, sequenced in a study of cytomegalovirus exposure and HLA in healthy donors. The primer mix had 60 Vbeta and 13 Jbeta primers. Sequencing used immunoSEQ multiplex PCR; TCRdb keeps in-frame clones, though not all of them. The repertoire holds around 200,000 clones, with around 79% as singletons. The sequenced sample was PBMCs. The source is a male donor in good health and CMV-seronegative.

The CDR3 spells CASSYRSIGGTEAFF. The CDR3 region has the DNA TGTGCCAGCAGTTATAGGTCTATTGGAGGCACTGAAGCTTTCTTT. The chain links TRBV6-5 to TRBJ1-1, with D hard to call. CDR3 length: 15 residues. V lost 3 bases to trimming and J lost 4 bases, with 15 bases between them. Looked up from germline, CDR1 is MNHEY and CDR2 is SVGAGI.

V usage is TRBV5-1 and J usage is TRBJ1-1; the D gene is possibly TRBD1 (6 bases). Trimming removed 0 bases at V and 1 base at J, with 10 bases between. This CDR3 has 15 residues. The germline CDR1 and CDR2 sequences are SGHRS and YFSETQ. For the CDR3, the DNA is TGCGCCAGCAGCTTGGTAGGGGGGGGGAACACTGAAGCTTTCTTT. Its translation is CASSLVGGGNTEAFF.

The chain links TRBV7-9 to TRBJ2-7; TRBD1 matches 7 bases. V was clipped by 4 bases and J by 2 bases; unmatched bases: 11. Germline loops: CDR1 SEHNR, CDR2 FQNEAQ (reference sequence). This CDR3 region has 16 residues. For the CDR3, the DNA is TGTGCCAGCAGCTCCCAACAGGGGAAAAGACCCTACGAGCAGTACTTC. Translated, it gives CASSSQQGKRPYEQYF.

J is TRBJ1-1 and V is TRBV5-1; perhaps TRBD1 as D (5 bases). Germline CDR1 reads SGHRS; CDR2 reads YFSETQ. The CDR3 runs 13 residues. The germline V and J ends were trimmed by 2 bases and 6 bases, with 11 bases remaining between them. Here the CDR3 reads CASSFPGSPEAFF. CDR3 nucleotides: TGCGCCAGCAGCTTTCCAGGGTCCCCTGAAGCTTTCTTT.

V is TRBV4-3 and J is TRBJ2-1; 9 bases are shared with TRBD1. The V gene end was trimmed by 1 base and the J gene end by 8 bases; junction bases not matched to a gene: 6. Germline CDR1 is LGHNA and CDR2 is YSLEER. This CDR3 is 15 amino acids long. The CDR3 DNA follows: TGCGCCAGCAGCCAAGTCCGGGACAGGGAACATGAGCAGTTCTTC. This gives the protein CASSQVRDREHEQFF.

This chain connects TRBV5-6 to TRBJ2-7, with D unclear. The V end was cut by 1 base, the J end by 4 bases, with 6 bases between. The CDR3 spans 12 residues. The V gene's germline CDR1 is SGHDT and CDR2 YYEEEE. The CDR3 nucleotides are TGTGCCAGCAGCTTGCGCAGTTACGAGCAGTACTTC. Translating gives CASSLRSYEQYF. The variable domain in full, with the rest retrieved from reference TRBV5-6 and TRBJ2-7, is DAGVTQSPTHLIKTRGQQVTLRCSPKSGHDTVSWYQQALGQGPQFIFQYYEEEERQRGNFPDRFSGHQFPNYSSELNVNALLLGDSALYLCASSLRSYEQYFGPGTRLTVT.